The 32 T cell receptor beta chains listed next were all sequenced from one sample in a study of blood T cell repertoires in COVID-19. Assay: immunoSEQ multiplex PCR; the TCRdb copy retains only in-frame clones and omits some. Here the sample spans approximately 85,000 clones, roughly 88% being singletons. Sequenced input: peripheral blood. These receptors all come from a man aged 50-59 years with active or convalescent COVID-19.

This rearrangement joins TRBV6-1 to TRBJ1-2; D is ambiguous. The V gene's germline CDR1 is MNHNS and CDR2 SASEGT. The CDR3 has 14 amino acids. The V and J ends lost 2 bases and 1 base respectively, with 8 bases between them. CDR3 bases: TGTGCCAGCAGTGAATTTGGCGGTAACTATGGCTACACCTTC. It codes for CASSEFGGNYGYTF.

V is TRBV6-6 and J is TRBJ1-1, with D possibly TRBD1 on 5 matching bases. This CDR3 is built from 11 residues. V was pared by 8 bases and J by 5 bases, with 9 bases between. CDR1 MNHNY and CDR2 SVGAGI come from the germline V gene (reference sequence). The CDR3 region has the DNA TGTGCCAGCGGGGCCGCGACTGAAGCTTTCTTT. Translated: CASGAATEAFF.

This rearrangement joins TRBV2 to TRBJ2-5; 7 positions match TRBD1. Germline V gene lookup returns CDR1 SNHLY and CDR2 FYNNEI. Losses at the gene ends were 3 bases for V and 5 bases for J; bases not matched to a gene: 9. The CDR3 is made up of 15 amino acids. CDR3 DNA sequence: TGTGCCAGCAGTGACCACCAGGGGGTATATGAGACCCAGTACTTC. It specifies CASSDHQGVYETQYF.

The chain carries TRBV27 and TRBJ2-2; maybe TRBD2 (5 bases). CDR3 length: 17 amino acids. The germline V gene has CDR1 MNHEY and CDR2 SMNVEV (reference sequence). The ends were cut back, 1 base at V and 1 base at J, with 13 bases in the middle. The CDR3, as DNA: TGTGCCAGCAGTTTATTTTCCCTAGCAGTGAACACCGGGGAGCTGTTTTTT. Translating it yields CASSLFSLAVNTGELFF.

This sequence joins TRBV4-2 and TRBJ2-7; 9 nucleotides agree with TRBD2. The CDR3 length is 16 residues. Germline V gene data show CDR1 as LGHNA and CDR2 as YNFKEQ. V shed 0 bases and J 7 bases; nucleotides not matched to a gene: 10. CDR3 protein: CASSQDYLREGREQYF. Here the CDR3 DNA reads TGTGCCAGCAGCCAAGATTACCTGCGGGAGGGCCGTGAGCAGTACTTC.

This chain links TRBV11-3 with TRBJ2-5, with 11 positions matching TRBD1. With 1 base clipped from V and 3 bases from J, the junction kept 7 bases outside the gene matches. This CDR3 region has 17 residues. In germline, CDR1 is SGHNT, CDR2 YENEEA. The CDR3 DNA follows: TGTGCCAGCAGCTTAGGAGGACAGGGGGCGTCGGAAGAGACCCAGTACTTC. This sequence encodes CASSLGGQGASEETQYF. Full variable domain (missing parts from reference TRBV11-3 and TRBJ2-5): EAGVVQSPRYKIIEKKQPVAFWCNPISGHNTLYWYLQNLGQGPELLIRYENEEAVDDSQLPKDRFSAERLKGVDSTLKIQPAELGDSAVYLCASSLGGQGASEETQYFGPGTRLLVL.

This chain links TRBV19 with TRBJ2-5; TRBD1 is a possible D gene (6 bases). The length of the CDR3 is 13 residues. The V gene lost 5 bases and the J gene lost 5 bases, with 12 bases spanning the gap. Germline CDR1 LNHDA, CDR2 SQIVND (reference sequence). CDR3 DNA: TGTGCCAGTAGTTCACAGGGTTCGGAGACCCAGTACTTC. It translates to CASSSQGSETQYF.

The rearrangement links TRBV3-1 (or the pseudogene TRBV3-2) to TRBJ2-2; 8 nucleotides match TRBD2. J was trimmed by 6 bases and V by 4 bases; bases with no gene match: 7. Per germline, CDR1 LGHDT and CDR2 YNNKEL (reference sequence). This CDR3 contains 15 residues. The CDR3 loop reads CASSPGGMGAGELFF. The CDR3 bases are TGTGCCAGCAGCCCGGGGGGGATGGGCGCCGGGGAGCTGTTTTTT.

The V and J genes are TRBV27 and TRBJ2-1, with 9 positions matching TRBD2. This CDR3 contains 16 residues. Germline CDR1 reads MNHEY; CDR2 reads SMNVEV (reference sequence). J was trimmed by 8 bases and V by 0 bases; bases with no gene match: 8. CDR3 sequence: CASSLSLAGGLHEQFF. The CDR3 DNA reads TGTGCCAGCAGTTTATCACTGGCGGGAGGGTTGCATGAGCAGTTCTTC.

The rearrangement links TRBV27 to TRBJ2-7; D may be TRBD2 (6 bases). This CDR3 is 14 amino acids long. CDR1 is MNHEY, CDR2 SMNVEV, per germline (reference sequence). Trimming removed 7 bases from V and 3 bases from J, with 16 bases in between. The DNA of the CDR3 is TGTGCCAGCACATCCGGAGGGTTCGTCTACGAGCAGTACTTC. Protein: CASTSGGFVYEQYF.

The rearrangement links TRBV9 to TRBJ2-3, with 13 bases matching TRBD2. The J segment lost 4 bases and the V segment lost 3 bases, leaving 5 bases of the junction unmatched. This CDR3 has 16 residues. Germline CDR1 SGDLS, CDR2 YYNGEE. Here the CDR3 DNA reads TGTGCCAGCAGCGATTATACTAGCGGGGGGGCAGATACGCAGTATTTT. Translating it yields CASSDYTSGGADTQYF.

The chain links TRBV19 to TRBJ1-2; 7 bases align to TRBD1. The CDR3 spans 15 residues. Losses at the gene ends were 9 bases for V and 3 bases for J; bases not matched to a gene: 13. The germline CDR1 and CDR2 sequences are LNHDA and SQIVND (reference sequence). The CDR3 DNA is TGTGCCAGCTCTAACGCTAACGACAGGGACTATGGCTACACCTTC. This codes for CASSNANDRDYGYTF.

The rearrangement uses TRBV28 and TRBJ2-1; D not resolved. Germline loops: CDR1 MDHEN, CDR2 SYDVKM. Between the trimmed V and J ends, which lost 5 bases and 8 bases, there was a span of 7 bases. The CDR3 is made up of 11 amino acids. The CDR3 DNA reads TGTGCCAGCAGTCCACAATATGAGCAGTTCTTC. Its protein is CASSPQYEQFF.

The chain combines TRBV7-9 with TRBJ1-5; D ambiguous. Germline V gene sequence: CDR1 SEHNR, CDR2 FQNEAQ (reference sequence). There are 15 residues in the CDR3. V was clipped by 1 base and J by 3 bases, with 10 bases between them. The CDR3 region is CASSLDGRTNQPQHF. The CDR3 nucleotides are TGTGCCAGCAGCTTAGATGGCCGAACCAATCAGCCCCAGCATTTT.

The V gene is TRBV7-9, the J gene TRBJ2-3; TRBD2 matches 8 bases. The CDR3 is 15 residues long. Germline CDR1 and CDR2: SEHNR and FQNEAQ (reference sequence). V dropped 7 bases and J dropped 1; count of bases not matched to a gene: 7. The CDR3 coding sequence is TGTGCCAGCAAGATACTAGCGGCGGGCACAGATACGCAGTATTTT. It translates to CASKILAAGTDTQYF.

The rearrangement links TRBV11-2 to TRBJ2-4, with D possibly being TRBD2 (5 bases). Germline loops: CDR1 SGHAT, CDR2 FQNNGV. This CDR3 comprises 14 residues. V shed 1 base and J shed 5 bases, with 9 bases lying between them. CDR3 nucleotide sequence: TGTGCCAGCAGCTTAGCGGGAAGGGAAAACATTCAGTACTTC. This codes for CASSLAGRENIQYF.

This chain links TRBV4-1 with TRBJ2-3; 7 positions agree with TRBD2. The CDR3 loop spans 16 amino acids. Germline V gives CDR1 MGHRA, CDR2 YSYEKL. Losses at the gene ends were 2 bases for V and 0 bases for J; bases not matched to a gene: 5. Here the CDR3 DNA reads TGCGCCAGCAGCCAACGCGGGGGAGCCAGCACAGATACGCAGTATTTT. The encoded protein is CASSQRGGASTDTQYF.

This clone occurred once. This sequence joins TRBV6-2 or TRBV6-3 and TRBJ2-5, with no clear D. Germline V gene sequence: CDR1 MNHEY, CDR2 SVGEGT. V was shortened by 2 bases and J by 5 bases, with 3 bases between the two germline ends. The CDR3 has 11 residues. In DNA form, the CDR3 reads TGTGCCAGCAGTTACCCGGAGACCCAGTACTTC. It encodes CASSYPETQYF.

The chain recombines TRBV15 with TRBJ2-5; D gene ambiguous. Per germline, CDR1 LNHNV and CDR2 YYDKDF (reference sequence). The V end was cut by 4 bases, the J end by 5 bases, with 8 bases between. The CDR3 loop spans 12 amino acids. CDR3 nucleotides: TGTGCCACCAGCAAGCGTGTGGAGACCCAGTACTTC. It yields the protein CATSKRVETQYF.

This chain connects TRBV28 to TRBJ1-1, with D uncertain. CDR1 and CDR2 (germline): MDHEN, SYDVKM. The length of the CDR3 is 16 residues. Trimming removed 5 bases at V and 2 bases at J, with 18 bases between. The CDR3 spells CASSPASPTSNTEAFF. The CDR3 DNA reads as TGTGCCAGCAGTCCAGCGAGTCCTACCTCCAACACTGAAGCTTTCTTT.

The chain joins TRBV11-2 to TRBJ2-7; D unresolved. Germline CDR1 SGHAT, CDR2 FQNNGV. The CDR3 consists of 13 residues. V was clipped by 6 bases and J by 2 bases, with 11 bases between them. The CDR3 nucleotides read TGTGCCAGCAGATACACAGAGACCTACGAGCAGTACTTC. Translating gives CASRYTETYEQYF.

The V call is TRBV28, the J call TRBJ2-1, with 8 bases identical to TRBD2. This CDR3 contains 16 residues. Germline CDR1 is MDHEN and CDR2 is SYDVKM. Trimming removed 2 bases from V and 2 bases from J; junction bases left unmatched: 5. The CDR3 is CASSLLSGGTYNEQFF. For the CDR3, the DNA is TGTGCCAGCAGTTTACTTTCGGGAGGGACCTACAATGAGCAGTTCTTC. The full variable domain, completed using reference TRBV28 and TRBJ2-1, is DVKVTQSSRYLVKRTGEKVFLECVQDMDHENMFWYRQDPGLGLRLIYFSYDVKMKEKGDIPEGYSVSREKKERFSLILESASTNQTSMYLCASSLLSGGTYNEQFFGPGTRLTVL.

The chain links TRBV2 to TRBJ2-5, with D unresolved. Germline V gene sequence: CDR1 SNHLY, CDR2 FYNNEI. The CDR3 has 12 amino acids. V lost 5 bases and J lost 1, with 5 bases in between. The DNA for the CDR3 is TGTGCCAGCAGTTTCAGCCAAGAGACCCAGTACTTC. This sequence encodes CASSFSQETQYF.

The CDR3 is CASSVQARQETQYF. The CDR3 DNA reads as TGTGCCAGCAGCGTTCAGGCACGCCAAGAGACCCAGTACTTC. This chain connects TRBV9 to TRBJ2-5; D gene unclear. This CDR3 is built from 14 residues. V lost 2 bases, J lost 1 base, and 9 bases lay in between. Germline V CDR1 and CDR2: SGDLS, YYNGEE.

The rearrangement links TRBV11-2 to TRBJ1-1, with D perhaps TRBD1 (6 bases). CDR1 is SGHAT and CDR2 is FQNNGV in the germline V gene. The CDR3 totals 14 residues. V shed 4 bases and J shed 1 base, with 10 bases lying between them. This CDR3 is CASSSNRENTEAFF. The CDR3 DNA reads TGTGCCAGCAGCTCCAACAGGGAGAACACTGAAGCTTTCTTT.

The chain has TRBV28 and TRBJ2-1; 12 nucleotides line up with TRBD2. V trimming: 5 bases; J trimming: 5 bases; junction bases outside the gene matches: 7. This CDR3 has 16 residues. Germline lookup yields CDR1 MDHEN and CDR2 SYDVKM. CDR3 in amino acids: CASSVTSGSFNNEQFF. CDR3 nucleotides: TGTGCCAGCAGTGTGACTAGCGGGAGTTTCAACAATGAGCAGTTCTTC.

The V call is TRBV4-1, the J call TRBJ1-2; D is possibly TRBD1 (6 bases). Looked up from germline, CDR1 is MGHRA and CDR2 is YSYEKL. This CDR3 is built from 18 residues. Trimming shortened V by 0 bases and J by 2 bases, and 19 bases separated the two germline ends. CDR3 protein: CASSQDTARGSPNYGYTF. CDR3 in DNA: TGCGCCAGCAGCCAAGATACGGCCAGGGGCTCCCCCAACTATGGCTACACCTTC.

The chain has TRBV24-1 and TRBJ2-1; a possible D gene is TRBD1 (5 bases). Trimming took 9 bases from V and 8 from J, leaving 10 bases between them. This CDR3 contains 11 residues. CDR1 KGHDR and CDR2 SFDVKD come from the germline V gene. CDR3 DNA sequence: TGTGCCACCCAGGGTTTCGATGAGCAGTTCTTC. This gives the protein CATQGFDEQFF.

V usage is TRBV5-1 and J usage is TRBJ1-2; D is unclear. CDR1 and CDR2 from the germline V gene are SGHRS and YFSETQ. CDR3 size: 12 residues. V shed 0 bases and J shed 6 bases, with 6 bases lying between them. The CDR3 here is CASSLGTDGYTF. The CDR3 nucleotides read TGCGCCAGCAGCTTGGGAACTGATGGCTACACCTTC.

The chain has TRBV7-8 and TRBJ2-1, with 9 nucleotides matching TRBD1. V was clipped by 1 base and J by 10 bases; unmatched bases: 8. This CDR3 has 15 residues. CDR1 SGHVS and CDR2 FQNEAQ come from the germline V gene. The CDR3 region is CASSLVGTGSGEQFF. CDR3 nucleotides: TGTGCCAGCAGCTTAGTGGGGACAGGGTCGGGGGAGCAGTTCTTC. Based on the CDR3 plus reference TRBV7-8 and TRBJ2-1, the full variable domain is GAGVSQSPRYKVAKRGQDVALRCDPISGHVSLFWYQQALGQGPEFLTYFQNEAQLDKSGLPSDRFFAERPEGSVSTLKIQRTQQEDSAVYLCASSLVGTGSGEQFFGPGTRLTVL.

The chain uses TRBV5-1 and TRBJ1-3; D gene uncertain. The CDR3 has 15 amino acids. Germline CDR1 is SGHRS and CDR2 is YFSETQ. With 0 bases removed from V and 1 base from J, the gap between germline ends came to 8 bases. As DNA, the CDR3 is TGCGCCAGCAGCTTGGCCGAGGTATCTGGAAACACCATATATTTT. This encodes CASSLAEVSGNTIYF.

Only a few counts were recorded for this clone. The V call is TRBV2, the J call TRBJ2-7; D perhaps matches TRBD2 (6 bases). The CDR3 loop spans 14 amino acids. The germline V gene has CDR1 SNHLY and CDR2 FYNNEI. V lost 7 bases and J 0 bases, leaving 13 bases between the germline ends. CDR3 residues: CASTGGAASYEQYF. DNA for the CDR3: TGTGCCAGCACGGGCGGGGCAGCCTCCTACGAGCAGTACTTC.